These 8 T cell receptor beta chains came from one sample sequenced in a study of a mutant IDH1 vaccine in newly diagnosed glioma. For these TCRs, the target antigens are not known. Documented time point: week 47, end of study. Doses consisted of 300 ug of mutant IDH1 20-mer peptide each, paired with topical imiquimod. The protocol was immunoSEQ multiplex PCR, while the TCRdb copy is restricted to in-frame clones and leaves out a portion. The sample has around 54,000 clones, less than 90% seen once. The sequences come from PBMCs, collected from a glioma patient whose treatment included an IDH1 peptide vaccine. The receptors stem from a woman aged 45-65 years with glioma.

The genes are TRBV6-5 and TRBJ1-5; D is unclear. The length of the CDR3 is 14 residues. The V end lost 4 bases, the J end lost 3 bases, and 10 bases lay between the germline ends. Looked up from germline, CDR1 is MNHEY and CDR2 is SVGAGI. The CDR3 bases are TGTGCCAGCAGTTCAGGACTGTACAATCAGCCCCAGCATTTT. This encodes CASSSGLYNQPQHF.

The rearrangement links TRBV29-1 to TRBJ2-1; 8 bases map to TRBD2. This CDR3 has 11 residues. Germline lookup yields CDR1 SQVTM and CDR2 ANQGSEA. V dropped 7 bases and J dropped 7; count of bases not matched to a gene: 3. CDR3 DNA sequence: TGCAGCGCCGGGGGGGGTAATGAGCAGTTCTTC. It translates to CSAGGGNEQFF.

The V gene is TRBV19, the J gene TRBJ1-4; 9 nucleotides match TRBD1. Germline-derived CDR1 and CDR2 are LNHDA and SQIVND (reference sequence). This CDR3 spans 16 amino acids. After removal of 4 bases from V and 7 bases from J, the junction contained 10 bases not matched to a gene. CDR3: CASSTQPGQGGEKLFF. The CDR3 DNA reads as TGTGCCAGTAGTACACAACCGGGACAGGGTGGTGAAAAACTGTTTTTT.

The chain links TRBV29-1 to TRBJ2-7, with 9 positions matching TRBD1. After removal of 6 bases from V and 2 bases from J, the junction contained 2 bases not matched to a gene. There are 12 residues in the CDR3. CDR1 and CDR2 from the germline V gene are SQVTM and ANQGSEA. Here the CDR3 reads CSVWTGAYEQYF. The DNA for the CDR3 is TGCAGCGTATGGACAGGGGCCTACGAGCAGTACTTC.

This clone showed up just a few times. In nucleotides, the CDR3 is TGTGCCAGCAGCCCCGTAGTACGAGAAAAACTGTTTTTT. It is translated as CASSPVVREKLFF. This rearrangement joins TRBV7-2 to TRBJ1-4, with D unresolved. V was pared by 5 bases and J by 8 bases, with 12 bases between. The CDR3 totals 13 residues. CDR1 is SGHTA and CDR2 is FQGNSA in the germline V gene.

This clone was seen only a few times. The genes are TRBV27 and TRBJ2-6, with TRBD1 matching over 7 bases. Germline values: CDR1 MNHEY, CDR2 SMNVEV (reference sequence). This CDR3 is built from 15 residues. V was pared by 3 bases and J by 2 bases, with 1 base of the junction left unmatched. CDR3 nucleotide sequence: TGTGCCAGCAGTTTTGACAGGGCTGGGGCCAACGTCCTGACTTTC. It codes for CASSFDRAGANVLTF.

The chain couples TRBV20-1 to TRBJ2-1; D unclear. Germline V gene lookup returns CDR1 DFQATT and CDR2 SNEGSKA (reference sequence). The CDR3 runs 11 residues. With 1 base removed from V and 6 bases from J, the gap between germline ends came to 4 bases. Written as DNA, the CDR3 is TGCAGTGCTAGAGGAGGCAATGAGCAGTTCTTC. Translation: CSARGGNEQFF.

This chain links TRBV28 with TRBJ2-7; D remains unclear. V lost 6 bases to trimming and J lost 4 bases, with 16 bases between them. The CDR3 totals 14 residues. Germline loops: CDR1 MDHEN, CDR2 SYDVKM. The CDR3 region is CASSLAGLGYEQYF. The DNA for the CDR3 is TGTGCCAGCAGCCTCGCCGGGTTGGGTTACGAGCAGTACTTC. The whole variable domain, filled in from reference TRBV28 and TRBJ2-7, reads DVKVTQSSRYLVKRTGEKVFLECVQDMDHENMFWYRQDPGLGLRLIYFSYDVKMKEKGDIPEGYSVSREKKERFSLILESASTNQTSMYLCASSLAGLGYEQYFGPGTRLTVT.